One sample yielded the 12 T cell receptor beta chains listed below, sequenced in a study of T cell responses to AZD1222 COVID-19 vaccine. This table comes from immunoSEQ multiplex PCR, and its TCRdb copy is limited to in-frame clones, with some not included. The sample consists of about 130,000 clones, 80% to 90% of them appearing once. The sample was peripheral blood, taken on day 0 of AZD1222 vaccination. All receptors come from an adult in good health.

This clone came up a few times. The rearrangement joins TRBV29-1 to TRBJ1-4; tentative D call: TRBD1 (6 bases). Germline assignment: CDR1 SQVTM and CDR2 ANQGSEA. Trimming removed 4 bases at V and 2 bases at J, with 14 bases between. The CDR3 sequence is 15 residues long. CDR3 sequence: CSVGPEGVTNEKLFF. The CDR3 nucleotides read TGCAGCGTTGGGCCCGAGGGGGTCACTAATGAAAAACTGTTTTTT.

DNA for the CDR3: TGTGCCAGCAGCTTACAACGGGGGGGTAAGCATGAGCAGTTCTTC. Translating it yields CASSLQRGGKHEQFF. The J gene is TRBJ2-1, the V gene TRBV7-2, with 8 bases fitting TRBD2. This CDR3 is 15 amino acids long. V lost 2 bases, J lost 8 bases, and 8 bases stayed unmatched. Germline V CDR1 and CDR2: SGHTA, FQGNSA. Full variable domain (outside the CDR3, taken from reference TRBV7-2 and TRBJ2-1): GAGVSQSPSNKVTEKGKDVELRCDPISGHTALYWYRQSLGQGLEFLIYFQGNSAPDKSGLPSDRFSAERTGGSVSTLTIQRTQQEDSAVYLCASSLQRGGKHEQFFGPGTRLTVL.

The chain has TRBV5-4 and TRBJ2-3; D remains ambiguous. The germline CDR1 and CDR2 sequences are SGHNT and YYREEE (reference sequence). V lost 0 bases, J lost 5 bases, and 7 bases lay in between. The CDR3 spans 13 residues. CDR3 nucleotides: TGTGCCAGCAGCTTGGTTCCCGAAGATACGCAGTATTTT. It specifies CASSLVPEDTQYF.

The rearrangement links TRBV7-2 to TRBJ1-1; 8 bases line up with TRBD1. After removal of 1 base from V and 8 bases from J, the junction contained 6 bases not matched to a gene. CDR1 SGHTA and CDR2 FQGNSA come from the germline V gene. The CDR3 is 14 residues long. The CDR3 spells CASSLGRGRGEAFF. In nucleotides, the CDR3 is TGTGCCAGCAGCTTAGGCAGGGGGCGCGGGGAAGCTTTCTTT.

This clone has only a few counts. The CDR3 DNA is TGTGCCAGCAGCCAACGGACCCCCCCTGAAGCTTTCTTT. Translating it yields CASSQRTPPEAFF. This chain links TRBV3-1 (or the pseudogene TRBV3-2) with TRBJ1-1; D remains ambiguous. The germline V gene has CDR1 LGHDT and CDR2 YNNKEL (reference sequence). Between the trimmed V and J ends, which lost 2 bases and 6 bases, there was a span of 10 bases. The CDR3 spans 13 residues.

This clone turned up a few times. The chain is built from TRBV7-3 and TRBJ2-7; a weak D match, TRBD2 (6 bases). CDR1 is SGHTA, CDR2 FQGTGA, per germline. This CDR3 is 15 amino acids long. Trimming took off 3 bases at V and 3 bases at J, with 15 bases between the two ends. The DNA for the CDR3 is TGTGCCAGCAGCTTCCAGGGTGGGCGGGACTACGAGCAGTACTTC. Its protein product is CASSFQGGRDYEQYF.

This clone was seen a few times. The chain has TRBV28 and TRBJ1-1; D might be TRBD1 (5 bases). The V end was cut by 6 bases, the J end by 11 bases, with 16 bases between. CDR3 length equals 12 residues. Germline V lookup: CDR1 MDHEN, CDR2 SYDVKM. CDR3 nucleotide sequence: TGTGCCAGCAGCCGAGGGACCCGAGCGGCTTTCTTT. Its protein product is CASSRGTRAAFF. The whole variable domain, remainder taken from reference TRBV28 and TRBJ1-1, is DVKVTQSSRYLVKRTGEKVFLECVQDMDHENMFWYRQDPGLGLRLIYFSYDVKMKEKGDIPEGYSVSREKKERFSLILESASTNQTSMYLCASSRGTRAAFFGQGTRLTVV.

The genes are TRBV15 and TRBJ1-1, with D unclear. CDR3 length: 15 amino acids. Looked up from germline, CDR1 is LNHNV and CDR2 is YYDKDF (reference sequence). V lost 1 base and J 2 bases, leaving 11 bases between the germline ends. CDR3 in amino acids: CATSRGGGINTEAFF. The CDR3 bases are TGTGCCACCAGCAGAGGGGGAGGGATAAACACTGAAGCTTTCTTT.

V is TRBV5-1 and J is TRBJ1-1; TRBD1 agrees at 9 bases. Germline assignment: CDR1 SGHRS and CDR2 YFSETQ. The CDR3 loop spans 18 amino acids. V gave up 4 bases and J gave up 1 base; unmatched junction bases: 14. CDR3 sequence (DNA): TGCGCCAGCAGCCCGGGACAGGGTAGTTTAGGATCGAACACTGAAGCTTTCTTT. Residues: CASSPGQGSLGSNTEAFF.

The V call is TRBV28, the J call TRBJ1-2, with D maybe TRBD1 (5 bases). Deletions cut 4 bases from V and 8 bases from J, with 26 bases between. Per the germline V gene, CDR1 is MDHEN and CDR2 is SYDVKM. The CDR3 is 17 residues long. CDR3 in DNA: TGTGCCAGCAGTTCCAGGGTGTGGGGTCTGCATGGTGGAGGCTACACCTTC. Protein: CASSSRVWGLHGGGYTF.

The chain joins TRBV19 to TRBJ2-7; 7 bases line up with TRBD1. The CDR3 extends over 15 amino acids. Germline-derived CDR1 and CDR2 are LNHDA and SQIVND (reference sequence). Unmatched junction bases numbered 11, after V lost 5 bases and J lost 4 bases. The CDR3 DNA is TGTGCCAGTAGTCCGTCTGCTGGGACAGTATACGAGCAGTACTTC. Translation gives CASSPSAGTVYEQYF.

The chain joins TRBV6-5 to TRBJ1-2, with D possibly being TRBD1 (5 bases). The CDR3 spans 12 residues. The V end was cut by 4 bases, the J end by 9 bases, with 12 bases between. Germline values: CDR1 MNHEY, CDR2 SVGAGI. The CDR3 coding sequence is TGTGCCAGCAGTTCCGCCCTGGGGCGCTACACCTTC. Translation gives CASSSALGRYTF.